Listed below are T cell receptor beta chains from one sample, sequenced in a study of blood T cell repertoires in COVID-19. The protocol was immunoSEQ multiplex PCR, while the TCRdb copy is restricted to in-frame clones and leaves out a portion. This sample carries around 140,000 clones, 75% to 90% of them seen once, and the ten largest clones take 3% to 4.5%. Specimen: peripheral blood. Receptor source: a man between 70 and 80 years old who had recovered from COVID-19. CDR3s include the opening cysteine and the closing phenylalanine or tryptophan. A D gene is named only where the DNA matches it firmly. Only some rows state a clone size, as once, few, many or a class for expanded clones.

D: TRBD2; V: TRBV9; J: TRBJ2-1; length: 15; size: NA; CDR3: CASTSSGSSYNEQFF; DNA: TGTGCCAGCACCTCAAGCGGGAGCTCCTACAATGAGCAGTTCTTC
D: NA; V: TRBV4-2; J: TRBJ2-3; length: 15; size: NA; CDR3: CASSQGGESTDTQYF; DNA: TGTGCCAGCAGCCAAGGTGGGGAGTCCACAGATACGCAGTATTTT
D: TRBD2; V: TRBV29-1; J: TRBJ2-3; length: 14; size: few; CDR3: CSVPGLAVLDTQYF; DNA: TGCAGCGTTCCGGGACTAGCGGTTCTAGATACGCAGTATTTT
D: NA; V: TRBV24-1; J: TRBJ2-3; length: 17; size: NA; CDR3: CATSDSGAQVATDTQYF; DNA: TGTGCCACCAGTGATTCAGGGGCTCAGGTGGCCACAGATACGCAGTATTTT
D: TRBD1; V: TRBV5-1; J: TRBJ2-1; length: 15; size: NA; CDR3: CASSFDRARDNEQFF; DNA: TGCGCCAGCAGCTTCGACAGGGCGAGGGACAATGAGCAGTTCTTC
D: NA; V: TRBV5-5; J: TRBJ1-6; length: 15; size: NA; CDR3: CASSFGGPGNSPLHF; DNA: TGTGCCAGCAGCTTTGGGGGCCCTGGGAATTCACCCCTCCACTTT
D: NA; V: TRBV7-2; J: TRBJ1-5; length: 13; size: NA; CDR3: CASSLAQNQPQHF; DNA: TGTGCCAGCAGCTTAGCTCAGAATCAGCCCCAGCATTTT
D: NA; V: TRBV5-1; J: TRBJ2-5; length: 15; size: NA; CDR3: CASSGTGTAAETQYF; DNA: TGCGCCAGCAGCGGAACCGGGACTGCGGCGGAGACCCAGTACTTC
D: NA; V: TRBV13; J: TRBJ2-5; length: 13; size: once; CDR3: CASSSDYRETQYF; DNA: TGTGCCAGCAGCTCGGACTACCGGGAGACCCAGTACTTC
D: TRBD1; V: TRBV6-2/TRBV6-3; J: TRBJ1-1; length: 12; size: NA; CDR3: CASSYKTGMAFF; DNA: TGTGCCAGCAGTTACAAGACAGGGATGGCTTTCTTT
D: TRBD2; V: TRBV3-1/TRBV3-2; J: TRBJ2-1; length: 15; size: NA; CDR3: CASSLAGVWIDEQFF; DNA: TGTGCCAGCAGCCTAGCGGGAGTCTGGATCGATGAGCAGTTCTTC
D: TRBD1; V: TRBV27; J: TRBJ2-7; length: 16; size: NA; CDR3: CASSLSPGTGSYEQYF; DNA: TGTGCCAGCAGTTTATCGCCCGGGACAGGGAGCTACGAGCAGTACTTC
D: TRBD1; V: TRBV7-2; J: TRBJ2-7; length: 16; size: NA; CDR3: CASSTTGAQIPYEQYF; DNA: TGTGCCAGCAGCACCACAGGGGCGCAAATCCCCTACGAGCAGTACTTC
D: TRBD2; V: TRBV7-9; J: TRBJ2-5; length: 18; size: NA; CDR3: CASSYAETWGGLPETQYF; DNA: TGTGCCAGCAGCTACGCCGAGACGTGGGGGGGTCTCCCCGAGACCCAGTACTTC
D: NA; V: TRBV5-6; J: TRBJ1-5; length: 17; size: few; CDR3: CASSLGFGGQGDQPQHF; DNA: TGTGCCAGCAGCTTGGGTTTCGGGGGGCAAGGGGATCAGCCCCAGCATTTT
D: TRBD2; V: TRBV7-2; J: TRBJ2-1; length: 12; size: NA; CDR3: CASSLEGLEQFF; DNA: TGTGCCAGCAGCCTTGAGGGACTAGAGCAGTTCTTC
D: NA; V: TRBV11-2; J: TRBJ2-7; length: 15; size: once; CDR3: CASSSVRAASYEQYF; DNA: TGTGCCAGCAGCTCCGTCCGAGCGGCCTCCTACGAGCAGTACTTC
D: NA; V: TRBV18; J: TRBJ1-3; length: 15; size: NA; CDR3: CASSPQIPGGNTIYF; DNA: TGTGCCAGCTCACCACAAATCCCGGGAGGAAACACCATATATTTT
D: NA; V: TRBV30; J: TRBJ1-2; length: 15; size: few; CDR3: CAWSVWGPSDYGYTF; DNA: TGTGCCTGGAGTGTATGGGGGCCCTCTGACTATGGCTACACCTTC
D: TRBD1; V: TRBV12-3/TRBV12-4; J: TRBJ2-5; length: 13; size: NA; CDR3: CASSSGTEETQYF; DNA: TGTGCCAGCAGCTCCGGGACAGAAGAGACCCAGTACTTC
D: TRBD1; V: TRBV3-1/TRBV3-2; J: TRBJ2-7; length: 15; size: NA; CDR3: CASSQRNRGTYEQYF; DNA: TGTGCCAGCAGCCAAAGGAACAGGGGTACCTACGAGCAGTACTTC
D: NA; V: TRBV14; J: TRBJ1-1; length: 12; size: few; CDR3: CASSQDWSGAFF; DNA: TGTGCCAGCAGCCAAGATTGGTCAGGAGCTTTCTTT
D: NA; V: TRBV6-1; J: TRBJ2-2; length: 17; size: NA; CDR3: CASSDSPVGGDTGELFF; DNA: TGTGCCAGCAGTGATTCACCTGTCGGCGGGGACACCGGGGAGCTGTTTTTT
D: TRBD2; V: TRBV27; J: TRBJ2-1; length: 14; size: NA; CDR3: CASSLAGGYNEQFF; DNA: TGTGCCAGCAGTTTAGCGGGAGGCTACAATGAGCAGTTCTTC
D: NA; V: TRBV5-4; J: TRBJ1-1; length: 11; size: once; CDR3: CATESDTEAFF; DNA: TGTGCCACTGAATCGGACACTGAAGCTTTCTTT
D: NA; V: TRBV19; J: TRBJ2-2; length: 14; size: once; CDR3: CASDRRLNTGELFF; DNA: TGTGCCAGTGACAGGAGATTAAACACCGGGGAGCTGTTTTTT
D: NA; V: TRBV6-6; J: TRBJ1-3; length: 14; size: NA; CDR3: CASTGLNSGNTIYF; DNA: TGTGCCAGCACAGGACTGAACTCTGGAAACACCATATATTTT
D: NA; V: TRBV20-1; J: TRBJ2-5; length: 11; size: NA; CDR3: CSAPLRETQYF; DNA: TGCAGTGCTCCCCTCAGGGAGACCCAGTACTTC
D: NA; V: TRBV7-9; J: TRBJ1-1; length: 14; size: NA; CDR3: CASSSLTESTEAFF; DNA: TGTGCCAGCAGCTCCCTGACGGAGAGCACTGAAGCTTTCTTT
D: TRBD1; V: TRBV11-3; J: TRBJ2-5; length: 16; size: NA; CDR3: CASSFGQGGVQETQYF; DNA: TGTGCCAGCAGCTTCGGACAGGGAGGTGTTCAAGAGACCCAGTACTTC
D: TRBD2; V: TRBV3-1/TRBV3-2; J: TRBJ2-1; length: 16; size: few; CDR3: CASSPPGLAGVNEQFF; DNA: TGTGCCAGCAGCCCCCCGGGACTAGCGGGGGTCAATGAGCAGTTCTTC
D: TRBD2; V: TRBV5-5; J: TRBJ2-1; length: 15; size: NA; CDR3: CASSQGTSEFDEQFF; DNA: TGTGCCAGCAGCCAGGGGACTAGCGAGTTCGATGAGCAGTTCTTC